Described below is a single TCR beta chain sequence and its context. The antigen is not known. Deletions cut 6 bases from V and 2 bases from J, with 8 bases between. The germline V gene encodes CDR1 MNHEY and CDR2 SVGAGI. The CDR3 sequence is 12 residues long. PCR involved 60 Vbeta and 13 Jbeta primers. Per the study methods: Around 12 million of tens of millions of unique TCR beta chains were shared, per a later count. Produced via immunoSEQ multiplex PCR; TCRdb's table is partial and in-frame only. V, J and clone size are taken as reported in that table, and D and trimming were inferred from the DNA itself. The sample shows about 150,000 clones, about 80% of them seen only once. These data originate in a study of cytomegalovirus exposure and HLA in healthy donors. Study context: Of some 400 genotyped donors, around 84% clustered with self-reported Caucasian donors.

Whole-study results and caveats: The study recorded about 160 TCR beta chains that were cytomegalovirus-associated.

The TCR sequence derives from a middle-aged woman in good health and CMV-seronegative. The chain is built from TRBV6-5 and TRBJ2-7, with D uncertain. Specimen: PBMCs. CDR3: CASRTGTYEQYF. As DNA, the CDR3 is TGTGCCAGCAGGACTGGAACCTACGAGCAGTACTTC.